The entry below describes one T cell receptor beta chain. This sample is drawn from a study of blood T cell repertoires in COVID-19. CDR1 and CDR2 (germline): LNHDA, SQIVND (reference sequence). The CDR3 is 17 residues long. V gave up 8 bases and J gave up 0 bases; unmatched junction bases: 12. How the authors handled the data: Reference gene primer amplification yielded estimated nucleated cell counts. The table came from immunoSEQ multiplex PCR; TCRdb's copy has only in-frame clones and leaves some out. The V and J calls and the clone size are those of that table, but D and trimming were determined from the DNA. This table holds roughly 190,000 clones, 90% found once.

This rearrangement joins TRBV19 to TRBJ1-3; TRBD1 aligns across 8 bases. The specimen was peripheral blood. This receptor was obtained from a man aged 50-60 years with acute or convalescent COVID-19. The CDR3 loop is CASAQGAYRTSGNTIYF. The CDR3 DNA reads TGTGCCAGTGCTCAGGGGGCCTACAGGACCTCTGGAAACACCATATATTTT.